Following are 13 T cell receptor beta chains from one sample sequenced in a study of blood T cell repertoires in COVID-19. Produced via immunoSEQ multiplex PCR; TCRdb's table is partial and in-frame only. The sample shows about 160,000 clones, approximately 80% of them seen only once. Source material: PBMCs or T cells enriched from blood (not recorded which). Every receptor here comes from a woman between 55 and 75 years old who had recovered from COVID-19.

The V gene is TRBV7-2, the J gene TRBJ2-2; TRBD1 aligns across 7 bases. CDR3 size: 16 residues. Germline assignment: CDR1 SGHTA and CDR2 FQGNSA. Germline trimming cut 5 bases from V and 4 bases from J; bases unmatched to any gene: 10. In nucleotides, the CDR3 is TGTGCCAGCAGCACGATGAGGGGGCTGAGCACCGGGGAGCTGTTTTTT. Translated: CASSTMRGLSTGELFF. The full variable domain, in which reference TRBV7-2 and TRBJ2-2 provide the parts outside the CDR3, is GAGVSQSPSNKVTEKGKDVELRCDPISGHTALYWYRQSLGQGLEFLIYFQGNSAPDKSGLPSDRFSAERTGGSVSTLTIQRTQQEDSAVYLCASSTMRGLSTGELFFGEGSRLTVL.

The chain carries TRBV19 and TRBJ2-7; 8 bases match TRBD2. With 3 bases clipped from V and 4 bases from J, the junction kept 5 bases outside the gene matches. This CDR3 has 14 residues. The germline V gene has CDR1 LNHDA and CDR2 SQIVND (reference sequence). CDR3 DNA sequence: TGTGCCAGTAGTATCATAGCGGGGACATACGAGCAGTACTTC. Amino acid sequence: CASSIIAGTYEQYF. The full variable domain, its missing parts supplied by reference TRBV19 and TRBJ2-7, is DGGITQSPKYLFRKEGQNVTLSCEQNLNHDAMYWYRQDPGQGLRLIYYSQIVNDFQKGDIAEGYSVSREKKESFPLTVTSAQKNPTAFYLCASSIIAGTYEQYFGPGTRLTVT.

The chain couples TRBV19 to TRBJ1-5, with unresolved D. The CDR3 spans 13 residues. Deletions cut 7 bases from V and 5 bases from J, with 12 bases between. From germline, CDR1 is LNHDA and CDR2 SQIVND (reference sequence). The CDR3 loop reads CASNPTLDQPQHF. The CDR3 nucleotides are TGTGCCAGTAACCCCACTCTTGATCAGCCCCAGCATTTT. Using reference TRBV19 and TRBJ1-5 for the parts outside the CDR3, the full variable domain is DGGITQSPKYLFRKEGQNVTLSCEQNLNHDAMYWYRQDPGQGLRLIYYSQIVNDFQKGDIAEGYSVSREKKESFPLTVTSAQKNPTAFYLCASNPTLDQPQHFGDGTRLSIL.

The chain combines TRBV6-5 with TRBJ2-2; D is perhaps TRBD1 (7 bases). Germline CDR1 reads MNHEY; CDR2 reads SVGAGI. Between the trimmed V and J ends, which lost 6 bases and 6 bases, there was a span of 17 bases. CDR3 length equals 15 residues. CDR3 DNA sequence: TGTGCCAGCAGAAGACAGGGTTCGGGGGCCGGGGAGCTGTTTTTT. Residues: CASRRQGSGAGELFF.

This rearrangement joins TRBV2 to TRBJ2-5; 13 bases are shared with TRBD2. V lost 4 bases to trimming and J lost 0 bases; unmatched junction nucleotides: 11. This CDR3 spans 19 amino acids. Germline loops: CDR1 SNHLY, CDR2 FYNNEI. As DNA, the CDR3 is TGTGCCAGCAGTGTTTTCCTCCTACTAGCGGGAGGGGACCAAGAGACCCAGTACTTC. This gives the protein CASSVFLLLAGGDQETQYF.

This clone was detected only once. This rearrangement joins TRBV5-6 to TRBJ2-1; TRBD2 aligns across 9 bases. The CDR3 is made up of 16 amino acids. CDR1 and CDR2 from the germline V gene are SGHDT and YYEEEE. V lost 6 bases and J lost 4; bases outside the gene matches: 11. The CDR3 DNA follows: TGTGCCAGCACTGTCCTACTAGCGGGTCCTTACAATGAGCAGTTCTTC. Its protein is CASTVLLAGPYNEQFF. Together with reference TRBV5-6 and TRBJ2-1, the CDR3 gives the full variable domain: DAGVTQSPTHLIKTRGQQVTLRCSPKSGHDTVSWYQQALGQGPQFIFQYYEEEERQRGNFPDRFSGHQFPNYSSELNVNALLLGDSALYLCASTVLLAGPYNEQFFGPGTRLTVL.

The rearrangement links TRBV7-3 to TRBJ2-1, with a tentative D call TRBD2 (5 bases). Per germline, CDR1 SGHTA and CDR2 FQGTGA. The CDR3 is 13 amino acids. Trimming cost V 3 bases and J 9 bases, with 12 bases left between them. CDR3 nucleotide sequence: TGTGCCAGCAGCTTCGTTATGGGAGTTGAGCAGTTCTTC. It codes for CASSFVMGVEQFF.

CDR3 loop: CASSIQTGGDEQYF. The DNA for the CDR3 is TGCGCCAGCAGCATACAGACAGGGGGCGACGAGCAGTACTTC. The gene calls are TRBV5-1 and TRBJ2-7; 10 bases line up with TRBD1. With 4 bases clipped from V and 5 bases from J, the junction kept 6 bases outside the gene matches. Per the germline V gene, CDR1 is SGHRS and CDR2 is YFSETQ. CDR3 length: 14 residues.

The J gene is TRBJ2-3, the V gene TRBV6-5; 11 positions agree with TRBD2. Germline CDR1 and CDR2: MNHEY and SVGAGI. Unmatched junction bases numbered 9, after V lost 6 bases and J lost 7 bases. There are 15 residues in the CDR3. Here the CDR3 reads CASRALAGGDNTQYF. CDR3 DNA sequence: TGTGCCAGCAGGGCTCTAGCGGGGGGTGACAATACGCAGTATTTT.

CDR3 in amino acids: CASSSSTSSYEQYF. DNA for the CDR3: TGTGCCAGCTCATCCTCCACGAGTTCCTACGAGCAGTACTTC. The chain links TRBV18 to TRBJ2-7, with D unresolved. CDR3 length: 14 amino acids. Trimming stripped 5 bases from V and 1 base from J, with 12 bases between. Germline V gene sequence: CDR1 KGHSH, CDR2 LQKENI.

This chain links TRBV5-6 with TRBJ1-1; perhaps TRBD1 as D (5 bases). CDR1 SGHDT and CDR2 YYEEEE come from the germline V gene. Trimming stripped 4 bases from V and 4 bases from J, with 14 bases between. The CDR3 has 14 residues. CDR3 amino acids: CASSPPFQGTEAFF. Written as DNA, the CDR3 is TGTGCCAGCAGCCCCCCATTCCAGGGCACTGAAGCTTTCTTT.

The V gene is TRBV24-1, the J gene TRBJ2-2; no reliable D call. The ends were cut back, 1 base at V and 8 bases at J, with 7 bases in the middle. The CDR3 consists of 13 residues. The germline CDR1 and CDR2 sequences are KGHDR and SFDVKD. DNA for the CDR3: TGTGCCACCAGTGATTTTTCGACAGGGGAGCTGTTTTTT. Residues: CATSDFSTGELFF.

The sample holds a few counts of this clone. The chain has TRBV2 and TRBJ1-6; 10 nucleotides line up with TRBD1. The CDR3 totals 14 residues. Looked up from germline, CDR1 is SNHLY and CDR2 is FYNNEI. Trimming cost V 4 bases and J 6 bases; bases outside gene matches: 0. The CDR3 sequence: CASSGDRGNSPLHF. DNA for the CDR3: TGTGCCAGCAGTGGGGACAGGGGTAATTCACCCCTCCACTTT.